These 2 T cell receptor beta chains share one sample of origin, sequenced in a study of shared clonotypes between healthy human individuals. Naive CD8 cells comprised CD45RO-negative, CCR7-positively selected cells, excluding terminally differentiated effector memory CD45RA+ cells. Some clones are missing from TCRdb's copy, which holds only in-frame ones; the method was immunoSEQ multiplex PCR. The profile shows 1.5 million to 2.5 million clones, about 95% of them singletons. Sequenced: naive CD8+ T cells sorted from blood. The receptors shown here come from a man between 18 and 29 years old in good health.

The chain carries TRBV6-5 and TRBJ2-1, with 10 bases matching TRBD1. This CDR3 contains 15 residues. Per germline, CDR1 MNHEY and CDR2 SVGAGI. V shed 6 bases and J 2 bases; nucleotides not matched to a gene: 4. The CDR3 nucleotides read TGTGCCAGCAGCCCGGGACAGGGGCCCTACAATGAGCAGTTCTTC. Residues: CASSPGQGPYNEQFF.

The chain carries TRBV27 and TRBJ2-5, with no clear D. V gave up 2 bases and J gave up 1 base, with 14 bases separating them. The CDR3 sequence is 16 residues long. From germline, CDR1 is MNHEY and CDR2 SMNVEV (reference sequence). This CDR3 reads CASSLATPAGQETQYF. The CDR3 nucleotides are TGTGCCAGCAGTTTAGCGACACCAGCAGGCCAAGAGACCCAGTACTTC.